A single sample gave rise to the 25 T cell receptor beta chains below, sequenced in a study of blood T cell repertoires in COVID-19. Clones were sequenced by immunoSEQ multiplex PCR, and TCRdb holds only the in-frame ones, with some missing. The sample holds about 250,000 clones; approximately 89% are singletons and the top ten take 4% to 5%. The sample was peripheral blood. Source of these receptors: a woman aged 40-49 years who had recovered from COVID-19.

The CDR3 nucleotides are TGTGCCAGCAGTGACCGCCAGATTAGCAATCAGCCCCAGCATTTT. This codes for CASSDRQISNQPQHF. The chain carries TRBV2 and TRBJ1-5; D gene uncertain. The CDR3 sequence is 15 residues long. Germline V gene sequence: CDR1 SNHLY, CDR2 FYNNEI. V lost 3 bases, J lost 0 bases, and 9 bases lay in between.

This rearrangement joins TRBV6-5 to TRBJ2-3; maybe TRBD2 (5 bases). The germline CDR1 and CDR2 sequences are MNHEY and SVGAGI. This CDR3 is built from 14 residues. V lost 5 bases to trimming and J lost 3 bases, with 12 bases between them. CDR3 sequence: CASSPRVATDTQYF. CDR3 nucleotides: TGTGCCAGCAGTCCCCGGGTAGCGACAGATACGCAGTATTTT.

The V gene is TRBV7-7, the J gene TRBJ2-5; no definite D call. With 0 bases removed from V and 2 bases from J, the gap between germline ends came to 4 bases. Germline V gene data show CDR1 as SSHAT and CDR2 as FNYEAQ (reference sequence). The length of the CDR3 is 13 residues. CDR3: CASSLARQETQYF. The CDR3 bases are TGTGCCAGCAGCTTAGCCAGACAAGAGACCCAGTACTTC.

The chain recombines TRBV29-1 with TRBJ1-1; weak D call: TRBD1 (6 bases). V shed 6 bases and J shed 0 bases, with 14 bases lying between them. The V gene's germline CDR1 is SQVTM and CDR2 ANQGSEA. The CDR3 is 14 amino acids. The CDR3 nucleotides are TGCAGCGTAACAGGGACGAACATGAACACTGAAGCTTTCTTT. Translated, it gives CSVTGTNMNTEAFF.

The chain joins TRBV14 to TRBJ2-5; tentatively, D is TRBD2 (8 bases). Trimming stripped 3 bases from V and 5 bases from J, with 22 bases between. The CDR3 runs to 17 residues. CDR1 and CDR2 (germline): SGHDN, FVKESK. The CDR3 protein is CASSQRGLRGAGETQYF. CDR3 nucleotide sequence: TGTGCCAGCAGCCAGAGGGGGCTGCGGGGGGCCGGGGAGACCCAGTACTTC.

J is TRBJ1-5 and V is TRBV5-8; the D is unclear. Trimming took off 0 bases at V and 6 bases at J, with 7 bases between the two ends. The CDR3 is 13 residues long. Looked up from germline, CDR1 is SGHTS and CDR2 is YDEGEE. The CDR3 nucleotides are TGTGCCAGCAGCTTGGTATCCGGTCAGCCCCAGCATTTT. It is translated as CASSLVSGQPQHF.

This chain links TRBV15 with TRBJ2-7, with D possibly TRBD1 on 6 matching bases. The CDR3 covers 15 residues. V lost 6 bases to trimming and J lost 4 bases, with 19 bases between them. Germline CDR1 and CDR2: LNHNV and YYDKDF (reference sequence). The DNA of the CDR3 is TGTGCCACCAGGAGATCCAGGGGCTCTTTGTACGAGCAGTACTTC. Translation gives CATRRSRGSLYEQYF.

This sequence joins TRBV2 and TRBJ2-7; maybe TRBD2 (7 bases). The CDR3 is made up of 12 amino acids. CDR1 is SNHLY and CDR2 is FYNNEI in the germline V gene. V was trimmed by 3 bases and J by 11 bases, leaving 14 bases between them. CDR3 protein: CASSERGPTKYF. CDR3 DNA sequence: TGTGCCAGCAGTGAGCGGGGGCCGACGAAGTACTTC.

The rearrangement links TRBV15 to TRBJ1-5; 7 nucleotides agree with TRBD1. CDR3 size: 16 residues. The junction had 6 bases not matched to a gene; V was cut back by 3 bases and J by 1 base. Germline V gene sequence: CDR1 LNHNV, CDR2 YYDKDF (reference sequence). CDR3 DNA sequence: TGTGCCACCAGCAGTGGGACAGTTCAAAGCAATCAGCCCCAGCATTTT. Translating gives CATSSGTVQSNQPQHF.

This clone was picked up one time. The chain uses TRBV27 and TRBJ1-2; 8 positions match TRBD1. This CDR3 contains 13 residues. The V segment lost 6 bases and the J segment 5 bases; nucleotides outside the gene matches: 5. The germline CDR1 and CDR2 sequences are MNHEY and SMNVEV (reference sequence). CDR3 sequence reads: CASSFGQGYGYTF. CDR3 bases: TGTGCCAGCAGCTTTGGACAGGGTTATGGCTACACCTTC.

The chain joins TRBV7-9 to TRBJ2-1; possibly TRBD2 for D (6 bases). The V end lost 5 bases, the J end lost 7 bases, and 21 bases lay between the germline ends. This CDR3 has 16 residues. Germline loops: CDR1 SEHNR, CDR2 FQNEAQ (reference sequence). This CDR3 is CASSPQRARNINEQFF. CDR3 coding DNA: TGTGCCAGCAGCCCCCAGCGGGCCCGGAATATTAATGAGCAGTTCTTC. The complete variable domain, with remaining parts taken from reference TRBV7-9 and TRBJ2-1, reads DTGVSQNPRHKITKRGQNVTFRCDPISEHNRLYWYRQTLGQGPEFLTYFQNEAQLEKSRLLSDRFSAERPKGSFSTLEIQRTEQGDSAMYLCASSPQRARNINEQFFGPGTRLTVL.

The genes are TRBV11-2 and TRBJ2-3; maybe TRBD2 (6 bases). Germline V gives CDR1 SGHAT, CDR2 FQNNGV. This CDR3 has 14 amino acids. Trimming pared 5 bases from V and 6 bases from J, leaving 15 bases between. The CDR3 reads CASSPGLRGDTQYF. CDR3 DNA sequence: TGTGCCAGCAGCCCGGGACTCCGGGGGGATACGCAGTATTTT.

The CDR3, as DNA: TGTGCCAGCAGCCAAGATAGAGACAGGGGGAGCTACGAGCAGTACGTC. Residues: CASSQDRDRGSYEQYV. V gene TRBV14 combines with J gene TRBJ2-7; the match to TRBD1 covers 9 bases. Germline values: CDR1 SGHDN, CDR2 FVKESK. V shed 0 bases, J shed 3 bases, and the junction held 6 bases outside the gene matches. This CDR3 contains 16 residues.

This chain connects TRBV6-5 to TRBJ2-3, with 13 nucleotides matching TRBD2. Germline V lookup: CDR1 MNHEY, CDR2 SVGAGI. The length of the CDR3 is 15 residues. With 6 bases clipped from V and 9 bases from J, the junction kept 9 bases outside the gene matches. The CDR3 DNA is TGTGCCAGCAGCCAACTAGCGGGGGGGTCCGAGACGCAGTATTTT. It translates to CASSQLAGGSETQYF.

The rearrangement joins TRBV19 to TRBJ1-1, with D maybe TRBD1 (5 bases). CDR1 is LNHDA and CDR2 is SQIVND in the germline V gene (reference sequence). This CDR3 contains 14 residues. V lost 5 bases, J lost 1 base, and 11 bases lay in between. As DNA, the CDR3 is TGTGCCAGTAGTTTTACCGGACAGAACACTGAAGCTTTCTTT. Its translation is CASSFTGQNTEAFF.

This chain joins TRBV18 and TRBJ1-2; TRBD1 aligns across 7 bases. Germline CDR1 reads KGHSH; CDR2 reads LQKENI. The length of the CDR3 is 13 residues. V trimming: 3 bases; J trimming: 5 bases; junction bases outside the gene matches: 3. CDR3 protein: CASSPDRLYGYTF. The CDR3 DNA reads TGTGCCAGCTCACCGGACAGGCTTTATGGCTACACCTTC.

This clone was counted a single time. The chain carries TRBV2 and TRBJ2-5; 7 bases line up with TRBD1. CDR3 length: 17 amino acids. The germline V gene has CDR1 SNHLY and CDR2 FYNNEI. The V and J ends lost 0 bases and 4 bases, in that order; junction bases with no gene match: 11. The CDR3 DNA follows: TGTGCCAGCAGTGAAGCGCTAGACAGGGTGTGGCGAGAGACCCAGTACTTC. Amino acids: CASSEALDRVWRETQYF.

The chain is built from TRBV10-3 and TRBJ1-2; D is unclear. Germline CDR1 is ENHRY and CDR2 is SYGVKD. The CDR3 runs 11 residues. V was shortened by 8 bases and J by 4 bases, with 8 bases between the two germline ends. The CDR3 reads CAIGQTYGYTF. The CDR3 bases are TGTGCCATCGGGCAAACCTATGGCTACACCTTC.

This rearrangement joins TRBV6-1 to TRBJ2-7, with 8 bases identical to TRBD2. The CDR3 runs 14 residues. After removal of 2 bases from V and 4 bases from J, the junction contained 4 bases not matched to a gene. Germline lookup yields CDR1 MNHNS and CDR2 SASEGT. CDR3 sequence: CASSEWRGAYEQYF. The CDR3 DNA sequence: TGTGCCAGCAGTGAATGGCGGGGGGCGTACGAGCAGTACTTC.

J is TRBJ2-7 and V is TRBV21-1; TRBD2, as called in the table, went unchecked against the DNA. TRBV21-1 is assigned pseudogene status. CDR3 length: 16 amino acids. The DNA for the CDR3 is TGTGCCAGCAGCCCGGGGGTAGCGGATCTCTCCTACGAGCAGTACGTC. It encodes CASSPGVADLSYEQYV.

The V call is TRBV9, the J call TRBJ2-7; a weak D match, TRBD2 (5 bases). The CDR3 totals 16 residues. Germline lookup yields CDR1 SGDLS and CDR2 YYNGEE. V was clipped by 0 bases and J by 0 bases, with 13 bases between them. The CDR3 loop reads CASSVGPAVSSYEQYF. CDR3 in DNA: TGTGCCAGCAGCGTAGGCCCAGCGGTCAGCTCCTACGAGCAGTACTTC.

The chain joins TRBV9 to TRBJ2-1; the match to TRBD2 covers 9 bases. Germline-derived CDR1 and CDR2 are SGDLS and YYNGEE. The junction had 10 bases not matched to a gene; V was cut back by 3 bases and J by 15 bases. This CDR3 is built from 13 residues. CDR3 sequence: CASSGSVAGGLFF. In nucleotides, the CDR3 is TGTGCCAGCAGCGGCTCGGTCGCGGGGGGGTTGTTCTTC.

About this clone itself: This CDR3 is also generated by other DNA sequences in the sample. The rearrangement links TRBV30 to TRBJ1-1; D is unresolved. Trimming left V 0 bases short and J 1 base short, with 6 bases between. Germline CDR1 and CDR2: GTSNPN and SVGIG (reference sequence). The CDR3 runs to 13 residues. The CDR3 here is CAWSVRENTEAFF. For the CDR3, the DNA is TGTGCCTGGAGTGTACGGGAGAACACTGAAGCTTTCTTT.

CDR3 nucleotide sequence: TGTGCTAGTGGTTTGGTTAGGACAGGCGAGGCCCACACAGATACGCAGTATTTT. The encoded protein is CASGLVRTGEAHTDTQYF. The V and J genes are TRBV12-5 and TRBJ2-3; 7 bases line up with TRBD1. The CDR3 runs to 18 residues. V lost 0 bases to trimming and J lost 2 bases; unmatched junction nucleotides: 11. Germline CDR1 LGHNT, CDR2 FRNRAP.

This clone was recorded a few times. This chain connects TRBV2 to TRBJ2-7, with a tentative D call TRBD1 (6 bases). V was cut by 9 bases and J by 0 bases, with 12 bases left in between. From germline, CDR1 is SNHLY and CDR2 FYNNEI. The CDR3 runs 13 residues. The CDR3 coding sequence is TGTGCCAGTCACCGGGACATCTCCTACGAGCAGTACGTC. This gives the protein CASHRDISYEQYV.